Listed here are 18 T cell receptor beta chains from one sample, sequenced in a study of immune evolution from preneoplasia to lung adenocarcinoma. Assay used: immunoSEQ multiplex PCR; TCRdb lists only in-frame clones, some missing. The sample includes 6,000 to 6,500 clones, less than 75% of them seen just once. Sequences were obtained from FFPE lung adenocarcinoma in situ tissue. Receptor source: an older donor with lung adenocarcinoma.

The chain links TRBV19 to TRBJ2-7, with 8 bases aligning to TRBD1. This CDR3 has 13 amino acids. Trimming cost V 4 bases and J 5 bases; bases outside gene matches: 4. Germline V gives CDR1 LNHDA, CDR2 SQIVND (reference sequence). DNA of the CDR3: TGTGCCAGTAGTAAGGACAGGGCCAACGAGCAGTACTTC. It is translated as CASSKDRANEQYF.

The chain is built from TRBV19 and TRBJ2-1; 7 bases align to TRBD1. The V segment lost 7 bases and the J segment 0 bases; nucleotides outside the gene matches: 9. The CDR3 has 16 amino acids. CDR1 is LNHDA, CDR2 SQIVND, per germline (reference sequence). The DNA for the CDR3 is TGTGCCAGTACCCCGGGTTCAGGGGGCTCCTACAATGAGCAGTTCTTC. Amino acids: CASTPGSGGSYNEQFF. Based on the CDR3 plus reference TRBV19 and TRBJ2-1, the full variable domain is DGGITQSPKYLFRKEGQNVTLSCEQNLNHDAMYWYRQDPGQGLRLIYYSQIVNDFQKGDIAEGYSVSREKKESFPLTVTSAQKNPTAFYLCASTPGSGGSYNEQFFGPGTRLTVL.

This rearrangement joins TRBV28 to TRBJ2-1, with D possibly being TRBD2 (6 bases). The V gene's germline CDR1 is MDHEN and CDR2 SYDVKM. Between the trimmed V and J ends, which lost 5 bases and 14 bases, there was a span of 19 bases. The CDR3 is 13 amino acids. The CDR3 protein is CASSHLPGLRKFF. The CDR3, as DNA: TGTGCCAGCAGTCACTTACCGGGACTCAGGAAGTTCTTC.

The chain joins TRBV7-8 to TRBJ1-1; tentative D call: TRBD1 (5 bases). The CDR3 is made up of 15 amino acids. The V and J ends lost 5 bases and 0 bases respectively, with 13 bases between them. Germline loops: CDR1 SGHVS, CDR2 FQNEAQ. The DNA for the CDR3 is TGTGCCAGCAGCGCCGGGACGGGGATGAACACTGAAGCTTTCTTT. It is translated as CASSAGTGMNTEAFF.

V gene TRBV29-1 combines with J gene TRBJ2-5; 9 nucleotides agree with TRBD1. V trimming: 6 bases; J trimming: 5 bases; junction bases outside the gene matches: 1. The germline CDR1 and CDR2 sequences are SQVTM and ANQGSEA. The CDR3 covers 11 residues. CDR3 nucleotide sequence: TGCAGCGTGACAGGGGGGGAGACCCAGTACTTC. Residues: CSVTGGETQYF.

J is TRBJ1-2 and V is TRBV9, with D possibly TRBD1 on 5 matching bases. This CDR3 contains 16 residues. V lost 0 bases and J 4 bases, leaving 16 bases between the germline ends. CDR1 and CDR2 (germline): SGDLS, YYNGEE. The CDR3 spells CASSVESGRTLYGYTF. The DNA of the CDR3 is TGTGCCAGCAGCGTAGAATCAGGGAGGACGCTCTATGGCTACACCTTC.

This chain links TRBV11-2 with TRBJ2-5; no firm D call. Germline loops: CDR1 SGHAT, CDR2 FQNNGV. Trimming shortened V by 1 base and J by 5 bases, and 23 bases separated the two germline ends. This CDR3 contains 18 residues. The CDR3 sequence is CASSLAIGGTTHGETQYF. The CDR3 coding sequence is TGTGCCAGCAGCTTAGCCATTGGTGGCACTACCCATGGGGAGACCCAGTACTTC.

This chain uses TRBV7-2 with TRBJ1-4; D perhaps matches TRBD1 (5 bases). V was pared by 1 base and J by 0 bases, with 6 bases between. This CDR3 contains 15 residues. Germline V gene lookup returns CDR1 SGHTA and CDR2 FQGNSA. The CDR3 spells CASSLVGATNEKLFF. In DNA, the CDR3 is TGTGCCAGCAGCTTAGTGGGGGCAACTAATGAAAAACTGTTTTTT.

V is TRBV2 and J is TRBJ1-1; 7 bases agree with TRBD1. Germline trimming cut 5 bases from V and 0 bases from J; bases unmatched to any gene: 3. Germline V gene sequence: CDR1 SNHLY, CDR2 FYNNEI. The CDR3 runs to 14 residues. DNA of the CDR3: TGTGCCAGCAGTCAGACAGGGTTGAACACTGAAGCTTTCTTT. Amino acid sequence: CASSQTGLNTEAFF.

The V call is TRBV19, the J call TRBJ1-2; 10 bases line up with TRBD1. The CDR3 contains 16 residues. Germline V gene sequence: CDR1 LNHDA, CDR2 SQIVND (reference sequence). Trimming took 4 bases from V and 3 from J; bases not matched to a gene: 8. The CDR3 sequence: CASSTIGQGGYYGYTF. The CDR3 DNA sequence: TGTGCCAGTAGTACCATCGGACAGGGGGGTTACTATGGCTACACCTTC. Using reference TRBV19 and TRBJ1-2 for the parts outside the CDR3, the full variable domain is DGGITQSPKYLFRKEGQNVTLSCEQNLNHDAMYWYRQDPGQGLRLIYYSQIVNDFQKGDIAEGYSVSREKKESFPLTVTSAQKNPTAFYLCASSTIGQGGYYGYTFGSGTRLTVV.

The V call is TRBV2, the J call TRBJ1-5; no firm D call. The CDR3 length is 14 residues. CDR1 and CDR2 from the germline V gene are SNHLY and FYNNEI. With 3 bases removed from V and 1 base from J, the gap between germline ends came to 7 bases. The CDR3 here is CASSEGRSNQPQHF. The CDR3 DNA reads TGTGCCAGCAGTGAGGGCCGGAGCAATCAGCCCCAGCATTTT.

The CDR3 protein is CASSKRGGFEKLFF. The DNA for the CDR3 is TGTGCCAGCAGCAAAAGAGGGGGTTTTGAAAAACTGTTTTTT. V is TRBV13 and J is TRBJ1-4; perhaps TRBD1 as D (6 bases). Germline V gene sequence: CDR1 PRHDT, CDR2 FYEKMQ (reference sequence). The CDR3 covers 14 residues. V was clipped by 5 bases and J by 7 bases, with 14 bases between them.

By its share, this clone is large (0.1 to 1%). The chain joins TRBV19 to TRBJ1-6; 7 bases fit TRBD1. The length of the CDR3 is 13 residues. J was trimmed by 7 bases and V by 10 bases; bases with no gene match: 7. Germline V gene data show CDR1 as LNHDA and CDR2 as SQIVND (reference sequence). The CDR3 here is CATSGGLNSPLHF. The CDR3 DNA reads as TGTGCCACCTCAGGGGGGTTAAATTCACCCCTCCACTTT.

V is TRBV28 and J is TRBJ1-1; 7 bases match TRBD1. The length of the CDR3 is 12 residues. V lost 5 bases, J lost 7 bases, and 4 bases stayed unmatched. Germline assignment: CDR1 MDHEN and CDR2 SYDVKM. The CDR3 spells CASSLGDSEAFF. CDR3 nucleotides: TGTGCCAGCAGTCTGGGGGACAGTGAAGCTTTCTTT.

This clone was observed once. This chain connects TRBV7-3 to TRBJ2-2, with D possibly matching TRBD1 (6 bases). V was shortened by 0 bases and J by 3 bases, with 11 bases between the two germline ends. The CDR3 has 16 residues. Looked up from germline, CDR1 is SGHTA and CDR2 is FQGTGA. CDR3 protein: CASSLTQGGDTGELFF. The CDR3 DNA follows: TGTGCCAGCAGCTTAACGCAAGGGGGTGACACCGGGGAGCTGTTTTTT.

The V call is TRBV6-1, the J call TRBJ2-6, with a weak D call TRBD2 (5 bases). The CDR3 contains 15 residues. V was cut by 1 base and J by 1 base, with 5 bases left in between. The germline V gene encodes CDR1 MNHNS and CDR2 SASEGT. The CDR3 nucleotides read TGTGCCAGCAGTGAAGGCGGGTCTGGGGCCAACGTCCTGACTTTC. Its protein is CASSEGGSGANVLTF.

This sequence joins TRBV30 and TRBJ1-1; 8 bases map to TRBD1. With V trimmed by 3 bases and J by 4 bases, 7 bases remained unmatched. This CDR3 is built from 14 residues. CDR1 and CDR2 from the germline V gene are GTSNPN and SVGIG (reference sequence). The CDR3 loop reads CAWRNRGKFTEAFF. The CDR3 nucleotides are TGTGCCTGGAGAAACAGGGGGAAGTTCACTGAAGCTTTCTTT.

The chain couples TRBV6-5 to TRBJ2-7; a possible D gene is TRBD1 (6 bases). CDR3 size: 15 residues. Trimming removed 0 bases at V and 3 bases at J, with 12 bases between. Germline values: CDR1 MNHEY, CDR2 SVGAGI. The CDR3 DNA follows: TGTGCCAGCAGTTACTCGGGGCAGGGGTACTACGAGCAGTACTTC. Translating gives CASSYSGQGYYEQYF.